Reported below is one T cell receptor beta chain. This entry comes from a study of blood T cell repertoires in COVID-19. Whole-study context: Spain, Italy and the United States supplied samples that represented acute and convalescent COVID-19.

Original processing notes: Researchers report that nucleated cell counts were estimated from reference gene primer amplification. The method was immunoSEQ multiplex PCR; TCRdb's version includes in-frame clones alone and lacks a portion of them. That table furnishes V, J and clone size, whereas the DNA furnished D and trimming. The sample carries more than 75,000 clones, 85% to 90% recorded once. Germline V lookup: CDR1 LNHNV, CDR2 YYDKDF (reference sequence). This CDR3 is 17 amino acids long. J lost 0 bases, V lost 0 bases, and 6 bases had no gene match. The J gene is TRBJ2-7, the V gene TRBV15; 9 nucleotides match TRBD2. The source is a woman older than 75 with active COVID-19. Sequencing was carried out using peripheral blood. CDR3 region: CATSRDRVSGSSYEQYF. The CDR3 nucleotides read TGTGCCACCAGCAGAGATCGGGTTAGCGGGAGCTCCTACGAGCAGTACTTC.